This T cell receptor (beta chain) appears in the sequencing data of a study of cytomegalovirus exposure and HLA in healthy donors. Study-level findings and limits: A few of the chains that were CMV-associated were confirmed in vitro to be specific for CMV antigens. CMV serostatus stood as the only immune exposure information on hand. In an earlier analysis, in some 600 donors, most V segments appeared productive either ~87% or ~30% of the time. Analyzed later, association rates of TCRs varied across HLA loci, with DRB1 most and HLA-C fewest.

The CDR3 extends over 15 amino acids. V lost 6 bases and J lost 6; bases outside the gene matches: 6. Germline V gene data show CDR1 as SGHVS and CDR2 as FNYEAQ. A remark on this clone: Antigen specificity is unknown.

Use of 60 Vbeta and 13 Jbeta primers characterized the PCR. The method was immunoSEQ multiplex PCR; TCRdb's version includes in-frame clones alone and lacks a portion of them. The data contain around 200,000 clones, 75% to 90% of them singletons. The V gene is TRBV7-6, the J gene TRBJ2-2, with TRBD2 matching 11 bases. The sample was PBMCs. This sequence originates from a woman younger than 45 in good health and CMV-seronegative. CDR3 sequence (DNA): TGTGCCAGCAGTCATAGCGGGAGGGCCCCCGGGGAGCTGTTTTTT. Translating gives CASSHSGRAPGELFF.